This T cell receptor (beta chain) was recorded in a study of blood T cell repertoires in COVID-19 (dated by TCRdb to 2019 to 2021). Notes on the research overall: Samples covering the acute and convalescent phases of COVID-19 were provided by collaborators in the United States, Italy and Spain. The material from the prospective study consisted of cDNA or gDNA derived from T cells, B-cell-depleted T cells, or PBMCs. Subjects who had been exposed to COVID-19, were actively infected with it, or had recovered from it provided the deeply sampled blood TCRbeta repertoires that made up the dataset. The repertoires were released in a freely available public database intended as a resource for research on the immune response to SARS-CoV-2. The samples were drawn from two sources: the first 160 participants of the ongoing ImmuneRACE study, and 950 to 1,500 subjects contributed by 6 global collaborators. The sample metadata nearly always contained a de-identified subject ID, COVID-19 status, age in years and sex. Where HLA class I and class II types were available, the types were taken from metadata supplied by the sample provider, not from assay-based typing.

With respect to this clone: The antigen this receptor binds is unknown. No per-base quality is available; no much larger clone lies one base away.

TCRbeta CDR3 regions were amplified from genomic DNA using the immunoSEQ Assay, a bias-controlled multiplex PCR. The authors' pipeline ran thus. Nucleated cell counts per sample were estimated from amplification of reference gene primers within the assay. To quantify the absolute abundance of each unique TCRbeta CDR3 rearrangement, sequence reads were collapsed and filtered. For each sample, productive Simpson clonality was calculated as the square root of Simpson's diversity index across productive rearrangements. TCRdb limited this immuneACCESS table to in-frame rearrangements with V and J called. A share of clones is missing; checked studies link under half to unresolved V genes, and the rest is unexplained. That table is the source of V, J and clone size, and D and trimming were worked out from the DNA. The sample contains 130,000 to 150,000 clones, about four fifths of them found a single time. Less than 6% of the sample lies in the top ten.

Results and caveats for the whole study, not just this receptor: How much clinical and demographic metadata was included differed by source and by participant, and the metadata was provided uncurated.

Participants in the prospective study were aged about 18 to 95 years, lived in about two dozen United States geographic areas, and enrolled through a virtual design. Cohort assignment in the prospective study relied on participant-reported clinical history from a screening survey and a study questionnaire. Exposed participants were defined as having been in contact with someone with a PCR-confirmed or clinician-diagnosed COVID-19 case within 2 weeks of study entry. Each participant in the prospective study had whole blood, serum and a nasopharyngeal or oropharyngeal swab collected by mobile phlebotomists. Participants in the prospective study had the option to provide additional blood draws and questionnaires over an approximately 2-month period. Before DNA extraction, blood samples from the prospective study were shipped at room temperature or frozen. V is shortened by 2 bases, J by 6 bases, and the region joining them spans 17 bases. The germline V gene encodes CDR1 GTSNPN and CDR2 SVGIG (reference sequence). The cysteine opens and the phenylalanine closes a CDR3 of 14 amino acids. Only CDR3 DNA is held: 42 bases, read in frame from base 1.

Sequenced input: PBMCs or T cells enriched from blood (not recorded which). The V gene is TRBV30 and the J gene is TRBJ2-7, with TRBD1 as a weak D call on 5 bases. The sequence was collected from a woman aged 45-60 years who had been exposed to COVID-19. CDR3 region: CAWSKGVSLVEQYF. Here is the DNA: TGTGCCTGGAGTAAAGGGGTATCCCTGGTCGAGCAGTACTTC.